This TCR beta chain was captured by sequencing in a study of T cell responses to AZD1222 COVID-19 vaccine. General observations from the study: Reports indicate that nearly half of spike-specific TCRs are directed at unmutated variant regions.

CDR1 is SNHLY, CDR2 FYNNEI, per germline. J gave up 4 bases and V 0 bases, and 16 bases lay outside the gene matches. There are 19 residues in the CDR3. Second-dose schedules of about 4 or about 12 weeks were combined. Sequenced by immunoSEQ multiplex PCR; TCRdb stores in-frame clones only, minus some. The sample has around 150,000 clones; approximately 94% are singletons. Concerning this clone itself: Its antigen remains unidentified.

The chain has TRBV2 and TRBJ1-1; TRBD1 aligns across 8 bases. The sequence came from an adult who received the AZD1222 COVID-19 vaccine. Sequenced material: peripheral blood, taken 28 days after the second AZD1222 dose. The CDR3 is CASSEALGLYGQGGTEAFF. CDR3 nucleotide sequence: TGTGCCAGCAGTGAAGCGCTGGGACTCTATGGACAGGGTGGCACTGAAGCTTTCTTT.